This TCR beta chain is drawn from a study of beta chain features in type 1 diabetes. Across the whole study: The samples had 85 million to 140 million sorted cells examined in all.

This CDR3 region has 13 residues. Trimming took 7 bases from V and 5 from J; bases not matched to a gene: 9. Germline values: CDR1 SQVTM, CDR2 ANQGSEA. The whole isolated RNA underwent reverse transcription, so sequencing captured expressed TCRB transcripts. The data were produced by immunoSEQ multiplex PCR, yet TCRdb's version contains in-frame clones alone and is incomplete. The table lists 150,000 or so clones, roughly 59% of them singletons. Study-wide points: People with Type 1 diabetes carried modestly yet significantly shorter TCRB CDR3s in all four CD4+ subsets. TCRB rearrangement may or may not be influenced by HLA type; here this remained unresolved. VDJ junctions sequenced from type 1 diabetes patients showed fewer insertions and more deletions. Patients and controls would share equally any PCR tilt toward shorter templates.

This clone was observed a handful of times. Its antigen remains unidentified. This sequence joins TRBV29-1 and TRBJ2-3; the match to TRBD1 covers 7 bases. The sample taken for sequencing was naive CD4+ T cells from blood. The receptor's source is a man aged 25 to 40 with type 1 diabetes. The CDR3 DNA reads as TGCAGCGCTGTGACAGGGCTGGGAGATACGCAGTATTTT. Protein: CSAVTGLGDTQYF.